This T cell receptor beta chain was captured in a study of preoperative IRX-2 immunotherapy in early breast cancer. Germline CDR1 MNHGY, CDR2 SAAAGT. Trimming shortened V by 5 bases and J by 7 bases, and 9 bases separated the two germline ends. The CDR3 covers 12 residues. The sample's treatment: preoperative locoregional IRX-2 cytokine immunotherapy. Samples came from a phase Ib trial of preoperative locoregional IRX-2 cytokine immunotherapy. Produced via immunoSEQ multiplex PCR; TCRdb's table is partial and in-frame only. This table has 40,000 to 45,000 clones, 70% to 85% appearing once. The sequences come from tumor tissue, collected after IRX-2 immunotherapy. The rearrangement joins TRBV6-8 to TRBJ1-5, with a weak D call TRBD1 (5 bases). The clonotype was recovered from a human donor with breast cancer. In DNA form, the CDR3 reads TGTGCCAGCAGTAGGGACCTACAGCCCCAGCATTTT. Its protein is CASSRDLQPQHF.